This T cell receptor (beta chain) was obtained from a study of T-cell reconstitution after alpha-beta-depleted transplantation in children. Library preparation (for TCRbeta) was performed with unique molecular identifiers. TCRdb passed the PCR reads through MiXCR, listing each CDR3 protein once. The sample yields roughly 200,000 distinct CDR3 sequences, about 6.8% seen once. This clonotype was detected ten times or more. The sequence was collected from a human donor who donated a stem cell graft to a child with Wiskott-Aldrich syndrome. Source: PBMCs from the stem cell graft donor, taken from the stem cell graft.

The CDR3 nucleotides read TGTGCCAGCAACGAAGGGGGACGACGAAATACCTACGAGCAGTACTTC. Its protein product is CASNEGGRRNTYEQYF. This chain links TRBV6-2 or TRBV6-3 with TRBJ2-7; possible D gene TRBD1, 6 bases. Germline V CDR1 and CDR2: MNHEY, SVGEGT. The CDR3 is 16 amino acids. V gave up 7 bases and J gave up 2 bases, with 21 bases separating them.